These 8 T cell receptor beta chains were sequenced from one sample in a study of T-cell memory formation after mild COVID-19. TCRdb reprocessed the 5' RACE reads with MiXCR, giving one entry per CDR3 protein. The sample includes about 350,000 distinct CDR3 sequences, 13% to 15% of them seen just once. Input material: PBMCs or a T cell subset sorted from them (not recorded which). Receptors originate from a man in his late teens or twenties who had mild COVID-19 (a few samples of this study predate the infection). Cell type and time point are not known.

The rearrangement links TRBV5-6 to TRBJ1-5; D is unclear. The germline V gene has CDR1 SGHDT and CDR2 YYEEEE. The CDR3 runs to 13 residues. Trimming took 0 bases from V and 5 from J, leaving 6 bases between them. CDR3 bases: TGTGCCAGCAGCTTGGCGTCAGATCAGCCCCAGCATTTT. This encodes CASSLASDQPQHF.

This clonotype has a count of ten or more. The chain has TRBV6-1 and TRBJ2-7; D gene ambiguous. This CDR3 comprises 13 residues. V was shortened by 7 bases and J by 2 bases, with 12 bases between the two germline ends. Germline-derived CDR1 and CDR2 are MNHNS and SASEGT. CDR3 in amino acids: CASNSPATYEQYV. CDR3 DNA sequence: TGTGCCAGCAACAGCCCGGCCACCTACGAGCAGTACGTC.

The chain links TRBV5-1 to TRBJ1-1; D remains ambiguous. The germline CDR1 and CDR2 sequences are SGHRS and YFSETQ. The CDR3 sequence is 12 residues long. Trimming pared 2 bases from V and 6 bases from J, leaving 8 bases between. Here the CDR3 DNA reads TGCGCCAGCAGCTTCTCAGGTTCTGAAGCTTTCTTT. Encoded protein: CASSFSGSEAFF.

This clonotype came up many times. This chain connects TRBV5-1 to TRBJ2-3; 11 positions match TRBD2. V dropped 4 bases and J dropped 2; count of bases not matched to a gene: 6. Germline V lookup: CDR1 SGHRS, CDR2 YFSETQ. This CDR3 is 16 amino acids long. The CDR3 DNA reads TGCGCCAGCAGCGAGGGACTAGCGGTTCCCACAGATACGCAGTATTTT. Translating it yields CASSEGLAVPTDTQYF.

This clonotype was recorded at least ten times. This sequence joins TRBV7-9 and TRBJ2-3; possibly TRBD1 or TRBD2 for D (7 bases each). The CDR3 consists of 17 residues. Deletions cut 5 bases from V and 2 bases from J, with 20 bases between. Germline CDR1 reads SEHNR; CDR2 reads FQNEAQ (reference sequence). The CDR3 nucleotides are TGTGCCAGCAGCCTTGGGGGGGACAGCCTGATCACAGATACGCAGTATTTT. This translates into CASSLGGDSLITDTQYF.

This clonotype was detected many times. The chain is built from TRBV7-2 and TRBJ1-5, with D possibly being TRBD1 (5 bases). The germline V gene has CDR1 SGHTA and CDR2 FQGNSA. The CDR3 totals 15 residues. Trimming removed 2 bases from V and 5 bases from J, with 13 bases in between. CDR3 DNA: TGTGCCAGCAGCTTATATCCGGGGCGTTATCAGCCCCAGCATTTT. This gives the protein CASSLYPGRYQPQHF. Looking up the rest from reference TRBV7-2 and TRBJ1-5 gives the full variable domain: GAGVSQSPSNKVTEKGKDVELRCDPISGHTALYWYRQSLGQGLEFLIYFQGNSAPDKSGLPSDRFSAERTGGSVSTLTIQRTQQEDSAVYLCASSLYPGRYQPQHFGDGTRLSIL.

This clonotype was seen a handful of times. The CDR3 region has the DNA TGTGCCAGCAGTTACTCAAGGGTAGCTGGCTACACCTTC. The encoded protein is CASSYSRVAGYTF. The chain combines TRBV6-5 with TRBJ1-2; D remains unclear. Germline V gives CDR1 MNHEY, CDR2 SVGAGI. Trimming shortened V by 0 bases and J by 7 bases, and 9 bases separated the two germline ends. This CDR3 has 13 amino acids.

This clonotype was detected only a few times. This rearrangement joins TRBV7-2 to TRBJ2-5; TRBD1 matches at 10 bases. Per germline, CDR1 SGHTA and CDR2 FQGNSA. The J segment lost 1 base and the V segment lost 2 bases, leaving 7 bases of the junction unmatched. The CDR3 runs to 17 residues. CDR3 nucleotide sequence: TGTGCCAGCAGCTTATGGGGGACAGGGGCCCTCCAAGAGACCCAGTACTTC. The encoded protein is CASSLWGTGALQETQYF.